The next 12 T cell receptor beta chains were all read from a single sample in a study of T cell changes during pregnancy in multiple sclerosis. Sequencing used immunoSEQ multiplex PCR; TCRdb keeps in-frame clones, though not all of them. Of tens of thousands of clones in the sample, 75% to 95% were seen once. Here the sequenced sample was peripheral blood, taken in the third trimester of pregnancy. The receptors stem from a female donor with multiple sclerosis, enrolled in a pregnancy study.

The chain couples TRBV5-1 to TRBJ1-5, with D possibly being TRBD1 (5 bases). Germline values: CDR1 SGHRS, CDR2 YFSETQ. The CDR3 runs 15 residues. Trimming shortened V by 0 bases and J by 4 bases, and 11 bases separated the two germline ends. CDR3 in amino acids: CASSLEGLSNQPQHF. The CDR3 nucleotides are TGCGCCAGCAGCTTGGAGGGGCTCTCGAATCAGCCCCAGCATTTT.

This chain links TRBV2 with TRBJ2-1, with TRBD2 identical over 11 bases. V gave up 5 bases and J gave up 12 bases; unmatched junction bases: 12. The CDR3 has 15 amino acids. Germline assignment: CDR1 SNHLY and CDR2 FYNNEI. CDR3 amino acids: CASSRSLLAGVGQFF. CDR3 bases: TGTGCCAGCAGTCGCAGCCTACTAGCGGGGGTCGGGCAGTTCTTC.

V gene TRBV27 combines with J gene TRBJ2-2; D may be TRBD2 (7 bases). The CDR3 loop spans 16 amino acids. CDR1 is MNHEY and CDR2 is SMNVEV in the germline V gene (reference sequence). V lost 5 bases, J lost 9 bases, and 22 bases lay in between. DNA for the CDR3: TGTGCCAGCAGTCCGGGGGGACACTCCTCAAGCCGGGAGCTGTTTTTT. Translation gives CASSPGGHSSSRELFF.

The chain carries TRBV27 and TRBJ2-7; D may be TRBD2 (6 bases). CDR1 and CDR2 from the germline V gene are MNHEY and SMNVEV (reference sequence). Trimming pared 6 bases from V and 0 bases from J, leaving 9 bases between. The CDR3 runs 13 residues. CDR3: CASSTGSSYEQYF. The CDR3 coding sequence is TGTGCCAGCAGCACCGGGAGCTCCTACGAGCAGTACTTC.

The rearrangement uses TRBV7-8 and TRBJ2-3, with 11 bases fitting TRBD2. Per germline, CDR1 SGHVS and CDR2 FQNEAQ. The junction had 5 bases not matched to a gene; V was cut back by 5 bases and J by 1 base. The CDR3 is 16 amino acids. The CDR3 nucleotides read TGTGCCAGCAGCCCCTCACTAGCGGGGGGCACAGATACGCAGTATTTT. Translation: CASSPSLAGGTDTQYF.

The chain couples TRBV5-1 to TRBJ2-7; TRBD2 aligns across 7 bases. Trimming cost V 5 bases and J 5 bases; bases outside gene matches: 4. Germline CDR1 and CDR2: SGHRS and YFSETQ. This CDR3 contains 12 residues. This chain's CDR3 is CASRGGIDEQYF. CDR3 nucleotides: TGCGCCAGCAGGGGGGGGATCGACGAGCAGTACTTC.

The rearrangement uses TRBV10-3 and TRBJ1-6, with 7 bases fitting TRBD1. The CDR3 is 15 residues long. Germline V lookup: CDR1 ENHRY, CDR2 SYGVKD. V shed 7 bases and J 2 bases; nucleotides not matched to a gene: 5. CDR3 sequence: CAIKTGVTYNSPLHF. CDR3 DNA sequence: TGTGCCATCAAAACAGGGGTCACCTATAATTCACCCCTCCACTTT.

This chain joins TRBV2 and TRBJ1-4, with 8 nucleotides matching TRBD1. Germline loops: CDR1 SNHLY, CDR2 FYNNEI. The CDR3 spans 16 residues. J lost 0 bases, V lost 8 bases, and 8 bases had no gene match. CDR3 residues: CASGIRGQATNEKLFF. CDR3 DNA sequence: TGTGCCAGCGGGATCAGGGGGCAGGCAACTAATGAAAAACTGTTTTTT.

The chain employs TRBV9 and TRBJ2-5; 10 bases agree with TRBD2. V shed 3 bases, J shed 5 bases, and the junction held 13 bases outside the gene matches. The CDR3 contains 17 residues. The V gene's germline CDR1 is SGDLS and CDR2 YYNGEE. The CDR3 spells CASSGQRGGVSLETQYF. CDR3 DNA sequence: TGTGCCAGCAGCGGACAGCGGGGGGGCGTTAGTTTGGAGACCCAGTACTTC.

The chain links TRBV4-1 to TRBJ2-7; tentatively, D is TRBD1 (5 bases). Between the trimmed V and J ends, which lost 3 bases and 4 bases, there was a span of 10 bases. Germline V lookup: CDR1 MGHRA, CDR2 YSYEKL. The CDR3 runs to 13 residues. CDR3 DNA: TGCGCCAGCAGCCAGGCCGACAGTTACGAGCAGTACTTC. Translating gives CASSQADSYEQYF.

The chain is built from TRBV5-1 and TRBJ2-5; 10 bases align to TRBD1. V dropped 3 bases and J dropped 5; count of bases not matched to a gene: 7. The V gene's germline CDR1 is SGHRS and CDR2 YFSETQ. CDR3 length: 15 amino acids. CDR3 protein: CASSSGTGDEETQYF. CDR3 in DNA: TGCGCCAGCAGCTCAGGGACAGGGGACGAGGAGACCCAGTACTTC.

CDR3 in amino acids: CASSQGLSGRVEQYF. CDR3 coding DNA: TGTGCCAGCAGCCAAGGTCTTAGCGGGAGGGTTGAGCAGTACTTC. The genes are TRBV4-2 and TRBJ2-7; 11 positions match TRBD2. The CDR3 spans 15 residues. Germline V CDR1 and CDR2: LGHNA, YNFKEQ. V gave up 1 base and J gave up 7 bases; unmatched junction bases: 6.